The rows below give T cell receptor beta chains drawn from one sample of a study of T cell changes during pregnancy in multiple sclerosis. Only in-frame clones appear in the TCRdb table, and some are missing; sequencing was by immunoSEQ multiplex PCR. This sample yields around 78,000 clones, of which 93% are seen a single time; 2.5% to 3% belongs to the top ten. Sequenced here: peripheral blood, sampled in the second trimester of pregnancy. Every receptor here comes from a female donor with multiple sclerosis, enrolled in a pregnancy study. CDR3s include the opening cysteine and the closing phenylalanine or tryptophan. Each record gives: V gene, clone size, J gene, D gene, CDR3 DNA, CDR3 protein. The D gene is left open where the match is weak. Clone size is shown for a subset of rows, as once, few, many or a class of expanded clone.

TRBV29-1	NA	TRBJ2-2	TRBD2	TGCAGCGTTCGACTAGCGGGCTTCACCGGGGAGCTGTTTTTT	CSVRLAGFTGELFF
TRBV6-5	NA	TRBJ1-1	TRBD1	TGTGCCAGCAGTACCCCTCGACAGGGACGAACTGAAGCTTTCTTT	CASSTPRQGRTEAFF
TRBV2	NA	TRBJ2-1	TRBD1	TGTGCCAGGGGGACAGGCGAAAATGAGCAGTTCTTC	CARGTGENEQFF
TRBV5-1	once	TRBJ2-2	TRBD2	TGCGCCAGCAGCGACGGGGGGGCGAACACCGGGGAGCTGTTTTTT	CASSDGGANTGELFF
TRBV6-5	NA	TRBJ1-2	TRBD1	TGTGCCACTTATAAGCATCAGGGGGCCAATAGGGGCTACACCTTC	CATYKHQGANRGYTF
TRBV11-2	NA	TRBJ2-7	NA	TGTGCCAGCAGCGTAACAGGTGACCCCCTCTACGAGCAGTACTTC	CASSVTGDPLYEQYF
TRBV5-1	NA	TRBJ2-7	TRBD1	TGCGCCAGCAGCCTGGGACAGGACTACGAGCAGTACTTC	CASSLGQDYEQYF
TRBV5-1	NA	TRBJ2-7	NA	TGCGCCAGCAGCTTGGGTGGGGGAGGCTCCTACGAGCAGTACTTC	CASSLGGGGSYEQYF
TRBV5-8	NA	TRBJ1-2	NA	TGTGCCAGCTCAATCGGGAGGTACTATGGCTACACCTTC	CASSIGRYYGYTF
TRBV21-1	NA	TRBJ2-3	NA	TGTGCCAGCAGCAATTTGGCGGGAGATACGCAGTATTTT	CASSNLAGDTQYF
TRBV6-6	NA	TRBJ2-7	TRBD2	TGTGCCAGCAGTTACCCTCCGGGACTAACTCCCTACGAGCAGTACTTC	CASSYPPGLTPYEQYF
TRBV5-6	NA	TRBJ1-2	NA	TGTGCCAGCAGCTTGCGCGCACAGTACTATGGCTACACCTTC	CASSLRAQYYGYTF
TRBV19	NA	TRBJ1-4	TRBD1	TGTGCCAGTAGTGAGGACAGGAAGGGGGGAGCAACTAATGAAAAACTGTTTTTT	CASSEDRKGGATNEKLFF
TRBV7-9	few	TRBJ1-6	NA	TGTGCCAGCAGCTCAGATAATTCACCCCTCCACTTT	CASSSDNSPLHF
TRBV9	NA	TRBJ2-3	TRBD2	TGTGCCAGCAGCGTAGCCGGGACTAGCGGAGCCACAGATACGCAGTATTTT	CASSVAGTSGATDTQYF
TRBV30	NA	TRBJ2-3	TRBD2	TGTGCCTGGAACCTCGGGACTAGCGGGAAGGCAGATACGCAGTATTTT	CAWNLGTSGKADTQYF
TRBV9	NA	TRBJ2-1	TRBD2	TGTGCCAGCAGCGTAGTGGCGGGGGGTTACAATGAGCAGTTCTTC	CASSVVAGGYNEQFF
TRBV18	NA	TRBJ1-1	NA	TGTGCCAGCTCACCACTAATTACAGGGTTGAACACTGAAGCTTTCTTT	CASSPLITGLNTEAFF
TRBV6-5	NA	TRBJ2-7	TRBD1	TGTGCCAGCAGTTACACTACCGGGACAGGGGGGTACGAGCAGTACTTC	CASSYTTGTGGYEQYF
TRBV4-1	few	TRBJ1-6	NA	TGCGCCAGCAGCCAAGATCAGGTCTCACCCCTCCACTTT	CASSQDQVSPLHF
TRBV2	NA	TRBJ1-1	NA	TGTGCCAGCAGAGTACTTCAGGGGTTCACTGAAGCTTTCTTT	CASRVLQGFTEAFF
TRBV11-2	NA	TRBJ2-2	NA	TGTGCCAGCAGCCCGAGGAGGGTCGGGGAGCTGTTTTTT	CASSPRRVGELFF